The 32 T cell receptor beta chains below were found in one sample sequenced in a study of T cell changes during pregnancy in multiple sclerosis. TCRdb's copy holds only in-frame clones and misses some; the assay was immunoSEQ multiplex PCR. The sample includes 40,000 to 55,000 clones, more than 85% of them seen just once. The sample in question was CD8+ T cells from peripheral blood mononuclear cells, obtained in the second trimester of pregnancy. The receptors shown here come from a female donor with multiple sclerosis, enrolled in a pregnancy study.

The chain links TRBV13 to TRBJ2-5; tentatively, D is TRBD1 (5 bases). V was trimmed by 7 bases and J by 7 bases, leaving 16 bases between them. Germline CDR1 and CDR2: PRHDT and FYEKMQ (reference sequence). CDR3 size: 13 residues. The CDR3 DNA reads TGTGCCAGCAAGTCAGGGATCGATTCGACCCAGTACTTC. Translation gives CASKSGIDSTQYF.

Points on this clone: The germline gene is not matched at one end of the junction; a read error may be the cause. The genes are TRBV5-4 and TRBJ1-4; tentatively, D is TRBD1 (6 bases). Per germline, CDR1 SGHNT and CDR2 YYREEE (reference sequence). The CDR3 has 16 residues. This chain's CDR3 is CASSQDPGRGSEKLFF. In DNA form, the CDR3 reads TGCGCCAGCAGCCAAGATCCCGGCAGGGGTAGTGAAAAACTGTTTTTT.

This clone has just one count. The chain carries TRBV19 and TRBJ1-1, with TRBD1 identical over 8 bases. The CDR3 totals 18 residues. V shed 0 bases and J 1 base; nucleotides not matched to a gene: 10. Germline-derived CDR1 and CDR2 are LNHDA and SQIVND (reference sequence). CDR3 region: CASSIDYRDRTSNTEAFF. CDR3 nucleotides: TGTGCCAGTAGTATAGATTATCGGGACAGGACTTCGAACACTGAAGCTTTCTTT.

The chain has TRBV19 and TRBJ1-2, with D uncertain. Looked up from germline, CDR1 is LNHDA and CDR2 is SQIVND (reference sequence). The V and J ends lost 7 bases and 5 bases respectively, with 17 bases between them. The CDR3 sequence is 14 residues long. CDR3 region: CASTPRGTMYGYTF. Here the CDR3 DNA reads TGTGCCAGTACCCCCCGGGGTACGATGTATGGCTACACCTTC.

CDR3 DNA sequence: TGTGCCAGCAGGAAGGACAGGGGGCAAGAGACCCAGTACTTC. It yields the protein CASRKDRGQETQYF. This rearrangement joins TRBV7-9 to TRBJ2-5, with 10 bases matching TRBD1. The CDR3 consists of 14 residues. Looked up from germline, CDR1 is SEHNR and CDR2 is FQNEAQ (reference sequence). The junction had 3 bases not matched to a gene; V was cut back by 6 bases and J by 2 bases.

The rearrangement uses TRBV5-3 and TRBJ2-5, with D perhaps TRBD2 (7 bases). TRBV5-3 qualifies as an ORF whose function is uncertain. Trimming pared 2 bases from V and 5 bases from J, leaving 28 bases between. CDR3 length equals 19 residues. In DNA form, the CDR3 reads TGTGCCAGAAGCTTTTCGATCCTGTTGGCGGGGGCCCCCGGTGAGACCCAGTACTTC. The encoded protein is CARSFSILLAGAPGETQYF.

The V call is TRBV19, the J call TRBJ2-3; D might be TRBD2 (7 bases). The germline V and J ends were trimmed by 0 bases and 3 bases, with 16 bases remaining between them. The germline V gene encodes CDR1 LNHDA and CDR2 SQIVND (reference sequence). The CDR3 runs 17 residues. CDR3: CASSIDFAGAQTDTQYF. DNA of the CDR3: TGTGCCAGTAGTATAGATTTTGCGGGGGCCCAAACAGATACGCAGTATTTT.

The chain has TRBV27 and TRBJ2-7; a weak D match, TRBD1 (5 bases). Trimming cost V 3 bases and J 5 bases, with 14 bases left between them. The CDR3 runs to 14 residues. The germline gives CDR1 MNHEY, CDR2 SMNVEV (reference sequence). In nucleotides, the CDR3 is TGTGCCAGCAGTTTTGGCGCAGGGTATAACGAGCAGTACTTC. This translates into CASSFGAGYNEQYF.

Here the CDR3 DNA reads TGTGCCAGCGTATCGACTAGCGGGGGATACGAGCAGTACTTC. This gives the protein CASVSTSGGYEQYF. The rearrangement joins TRBV2 to TRBJ2-7, with 12 bases that match TRBD2. Germline CDR1 SNHLY, CDR2 FYNNEI. V trimming: 8 bases; J trimming: 4 bases; junction bases outside the gene matches: 6. This CDR3 has 14 amino acids.

The gene calls are TRBV27 and TRBJ2-1, with 11 positions matching TRBD2. Germline CDR1 MNHEY, CDR2 SMNVEV (reference sequence). The CDR3 is 14 amino acids. Trimming took 6 bases from V and 6 from J; bases not matched to a gene: 4. CDR3 residues: CASSLAGGVNEQFF. The CDR3 DNA reads as TGTGCCAGCAGCTTAGCGGGGGGGGTCAATGAGCAGTTCTTC.

V and J are TRBV5-1 and TRBJ1-2; D gene unclear. In germline, CDR1 is SGHRS, CDR2 YFSETQ. This CDR3 region has 14 residues. The V and J ends lost 4 bases and 4 bases respectively, with 14 bases between them. The DNA of the CDR3 is TGCGCCAGCAGCGCCGTTTTTGTCGGCTATGGCTACACCTTC. Encoded protein: CASSAVFVGYGYTF.

This chain uses TRBV7-9 with TRBJ2-2; D gene ambiguous. The CDR3 has 13 amino acids. Trimming stripped 5 bases from V and 6 bases from J, with 10 bases between. The germline CDR1 and CDR2 sequences are SEHNR and FQNEAQ (reference sequence). CDR3 DNA sequence: TGTGCCAGCAGCCGCCCGGAGTCCGGGGAGCTGTTTTTT. Protein: CASSRPESGELFF.

On this clone itself: Other DNA sequences of this sample code for an identical CDR3. The chain links TRBV7-8 to TRBJ2-5; 16 positions match TRBD2. CDR1 is SGHVS, CDR2 FQNEAQ, per germline. The CDR3 consists of 21 residues. J gave up 5 bases and V 3 bases, and 18 bases lay outside the gene matches. The CDR3 reads CASSLGRGLAGGPGVEETQYF. As DNA, the CDR3 is TGTGCCAGCAGCTTGGGCCGGGGACTAGCGGGGGGGCCGGGAGTGGAGGAGACCCAGTACTTC.

V gene TRBV5-4 combines with J gene TRBJ2-2; 7 nucleotides align to TRBD2. The CDR3 covers 15 residues. Per germline, CDR1 SGHNT and CDR2 YYREEE (reference sequence). Trimming took 0 bases from V and 6 from J; bases not matched to a gene: 5. CDR3 amino acids: CASSLVGGGAGELFF. Here the CDR3 DNA reads TGTGCCAGCAGCTTGGTTGGCGGGGGTGCCGGGGAGCTGTTTTTT. Filled out from reference TRBV5-4 and TRBJ2-2, the complete variable domain reads ETGVTQSPTHLIKTRGQQVTLRCSSQSGHNTVSWYQQALGQGPQFIFQYYREEENGRGNFPPRFSGLQFPNYSSELNVNALELDDSALYLCASSLVGGGAGELFFGEGSRLTVL.

This chain links TRBV6-4 with TRBJ2-6, with D perhaps matching TRBD2 (5 bases). The CDR3 sequence is 16 residues long. Germline CDR1 is MRHNA and CDR2 is SNTAGT. Trimming removed 4 bases at V and 0 bases at J, with 10 bases between. The CDR3 spells CASSARDGSGANVLTF. Here the CDR3 DNA reads TGTGCCAGCAGTGCCCGGGATGGCTCTGGGGCCAACGTCCTGACTTTC.

This chain joins TRBV7-8 and TRBJ1-4; no firm D call. The V gene's germline CDR1 is SGHVS and CDR2 FQNEAQ. The germline V and J ends were trimmed by 6 bases and 4 bases, with 6 bases remaining between them. The CDR3 loop spans 12 amino acids. CDR3: CASRAFNEKLFF. CDR3 bases: TGTGCCAGCAGAGCGTTTAATGAAAAACTGTTTTTT.

The chain is built from TRBV9 and TRBJ2-5, with D possibly matching TRBD2 (5 bases). The CDR3 contains 10 residues. With 9 bases removed from V and 4 bases from J, the gap between germline ends came to 7 bases. Germline V lookup: CDR1 SGDLS, CDR2 YYNGEE. In nucleotides, the CDR3 is TGTGCCACCGAGGGAGAGACCCAGTACTTC. Protein sequence: CATEGETQYF.

This clone was observed a handful of times. The rearrangement joins TRBV6-4 to TRBJ2-3; 13 bases align to TRBD2. Trimming cost V 6 bases and J 4 bases; bases outside gene matches: 4. This CDR3 comprises 15 residues. Germline loops: CDR1 MRHNA, CDR2 SNTAGT. This CDR3 is CASRATSGGADTQYF. CDR3 sequence (DNA): TGTGCCAGCAGGGCCACTAGCGGGGGGGCAGATACGCAGTATTTT.

The CDR3 spells CASSSKGPRVFSYEQYF. The CDR3 bases are TGTGCCAGCAGCTCCAAAGGTCCCCGGGTCTTTTCCTACGAGCAGTACTTC. The gene calls are TRBV13 and TRBJ2-7; D remains unclear. This CDR3 is 17 amino acids long. Germline V lookup: CDR1 PRHDT, CDR2 FYEKMQ (reference sequence). Trimming removed 4 bases at V and 1 base at J, with 20 bases between.

This clone was detected only once. CDR3 amino acids: CASSRLENTEAFF. CDR3 coding DNA: TGTGCCAGCAGCCGATTAGAGAACACTGAAGCTTTCTTT. J is TRBJ1-1 and V is TRBV7-9; D remains ambiguous. Germline V CDR1 and CDR2: SEHNR, FQNEAQ (reference sequence). CDR3 length: 13 amino acids. Trimming took 5 bases from V and 1 from J, leaving 8 bases between them.

The chain uses TRBV27 and TRBJ1-4; 8 bases fit TRBD1. Germline CDR1 and CDR2: MNHEY and SMNVEV (reference sequence). V lost 6 bases, J lost 4 bases, and 10 bases stayed unmatched. CDR3 length: 16 amino acids. DNA for the CDR3: TGTGCCAGCAGAAGGCTTGGACAGGGCGGTAATGAAAAACTGTTTTTT. Translation: CASRRLGQGGNEKLFF.

This rearrangement joins TRBV15 to TRBJ1-2, with 10 bases aligning to TRBD1. Germline V lookup: CDR1 LNHNV, CDR2 YYDKDF (reference sequence). The V gene end was trimmed by 3 bases and the J gene end by 5 bases; junction bases not matched to a gene: 9. This CDR3 comprises 16 residues. In DNA, the CDR3 is TGTGCCACCAGCAGCCTAACCGGGACAGGGGATTATGGCTACACCTTC. It encodes CATSSLTGTGDYGYTF.

The chain employs TRBV2 and TRBJ2-5; D gene ambiguous. Trimming shortened V by 4 bases and J by 2 bases, and 11 bases separated the two germline ends. The CDR3 runs to 14 residues. In germline, CDR1 is SNHLY, CDR2 FYNNEI. The CDR3 DNA reads as TGTGCCAGCAGTGTTATCCGTGTGCAAGAGACCCAGTACTTC. It codes for CASSVIRVQETQYF.

V gene TRBV7-6 combines with J gene TRBJ2-1; D is possibly TRBD2 (5 bases). V was trimmed by 5 bases and J by 5 bases, leaving 13 bases between them. The germline V gene encodes CDR1 SGHVS and CDR2 FNYEAQ. The CDR3 runs to 14 residues. The DNA of the CDR3 is TGTGCCAGCAGCCCCCGGGGTAGCGACAATGAGCAGTTCTTC. Translating it yields CASSPRGSDNEQFF.

This clone has just one count. The chain has TRBV12-5 and TRBJ2-7, with D possibly matching TRBD1 (5 bases). The CDR3 covers 11 residues. Germline V gene data show CDR1 as LGHNT and CDR2 as FRNRAP. V was trimmed by 5 bases and J by 7 bases, leaving 9 bases between them. In DNA, the CDR3 is TGTGCTAGTGGTCCAGGACAAGAGCAGTACTTC. It yields the protein CASGPGQEQYF.

The CDR3 sequence: CAWTGQVSSYEQYF. CDR3 DNA sequence: TGTGCCTGGACGGGACAAGTGAGCTCCTACGAGCAGTACTTC. The V and J genes are TRBV30 and TRBJ2-7, with D perhaps TRBD1 (6 bases). The CDR3 length is 14 residues. Trimming left V 4 bases short and J 0 bases short, with 13 bases between. Germline V gene data show CDR1 as GTSNPN and CDR2 as SVGIG (reference sequence).

V gene TRBV13 combines with J gene TRBJ2-2; tentatively, D is TRBD2 (6 bases). CDR3 size: 14 residues. Germline V gene lookup returns CDR1 PRHDT and CDR2 FYEKMQ (reference sequence). The ends were cut back, 8 bases at V and 0 bases at J, with 10 bases in the middle. The CDR3 is CASAGTSNTGELFF. The CDR3 DNA sequence: TGTGCCAGCGCGGGGACGTCGAACACCGGGGAGCTGTTTTTT. The full variable domain, its missing parts supplied by reference TRBV13 and TRBJ2-2, is AAGVIQSPRHLIKEKRETATLKCYPIPRHDTVYWYQQGPGQDPQFLISFYEKMQSDKGSIPDRFSAQQFSDYHSELNMSSLELGDSALYFCASAGTSNTGELFFGEGSRLTVL.

The chain carries TRBV13 and TRBJ1-1, with a weak D call TRBD1 (5 bases). The CDR3 covers 15 residues. V lost 4 bases, J lost 1 base, and 13 bases lay in between. Germline CDR1 is PRHDT and CDR2 is FYEKMQ (reference sequence). CDR3 amino acids: CASSSHQGWNTEAFF. CDR3 nucleotide sequence: TGTGCCAGCAGCTCCCATCAGGGATGGAACACTGAAGCTTTCTTT.

The count of this clone is one. The V call is TRBV5-6, the J call TRBJ1-6; 8 bases are shared with TRBD1. Germline lookup yields CDR1 SGHDT and CDR2 YYEEEE. CDR3 size: 15 residues. V gave up 4 bases and J gave up 4 bases; unmatched junction bases: 4. The CDR3 sequence is CASSAGTGYNSPLHF. CDR3 coding DNA: TGTGCCAGCAGCGCCGGGACAGGTTATAATTCACCCCTCCACTTT. The full variable domain, with the rest looked up from reference TRBV5-6 and TRBJ1-6, is DAGVTQSPTHLIKTRGQQVTLRCSPKSGHDTVSWYQQALGQGPQFIFQYYEEEERQRGNFPDRFSGHQFPNYSSELNVNALLLGDSALYLCASSAGTGYNSPLHFGNGTRLTVT.

The table lists this clone with a count of one. This chain links TRBV4-1 with TRBJ2-7, with D tentatively TRBD2 (6 bases). The germline V gene encodes CDR1 MGHRA and CDR2 YSYEKL. With 5 bases removed from V and 0 bases from J, the gap between germline ends came to 11 bases. This CDR3 is 14 amino acids long. CDR3 region: CASSNAGSSYEQYF. In DNA form, the CDR3 reads TGCGCCAGCAGCAATGCGGGGAGCTCCTACGAGCAGTACTTC.

V is TRBV7-9 and J is TRBJ2-3; tentative D call: TRBD1 (5 bases). In germline, CDR1 is SEHNR, CDR2 FQNEAQ (reference sequence). The CDR3 spans 18 residues. Trimming left V 4 bases short and J 0 bases short, with 20 bases between. DNA for the CDR3: TGTGCCAGCAGCTCCCCAGTTAGGGGCCCTTCTAGCACAGATACGCAGTATTTT. Translating gives CASSSPVRGPSSTDTQYF.

The rearrangement links TRBV7-9 to TRBJ2-3; D may be TRBD2 (6 bases). Germline CDR1 SEHNR, CDR2 FQNEAQ (reference sequence). The CDR3 is 19 amino acids. V was cut by 4 bases and J by 0 bases, with 23 bases left in between. The CDR3 DNA sequence: TGTGCCAGCAGCTCGCCCCGGGACTCCTATACGGCTAGCACAGATACGCAGTATTTT. Its protein product is CASSSPRDSYTASTDTQYF.